The 9 T cell receptor beta chains listed next were all sequenced from one sample in a study of PD-1 blockade in classical Hodgkin lymphoma. Each patient's relapse followed autologous stem cell transplantation, and brentuximab vedotin exposure varied. The method was immunoSEQ multiplex PCR; TCRdb's version includes in-frame clones alone and lacks a portion of them. The sample shows about 36,000 clones, 60% to 80% of them seen only once. This specimen was peripheral blood mononuclear cells (PBMCs), taken before the second cycle of nivolumab. The receptor set was obtained from a human donor with classical Hodgkin lymphoma.

This clone was seen a few times. In the same sample, other DNA sequences code for this CDR3. This rearrangement joins TRBV5-1 to TRBJ2-1; TRBD2 aligns across 8 bases. Germline lookup yields CDR1 SGHRS and CDR2 YFSETQ. The V segment lost 0 bases and the J segment 8 bases; nucleotides outside the gene matches: 7. CDR3 length: 15 residues. The CDR3 sequence: CASSLVAGGRDEQFF. Written as DNA, the CDR3 is TGCGCCAGCAGCTTGGTTGCGGGGGGCCGGGATGAGCAGTTCTTC.

J is TRBJ1-1 and V is TRBV7-2; D is ambiguous. The CDR3 runs to 13 residues. V lost 0 bases, J lost 1 base, and 3 bases lay in between. Germline-derived CDR1 and CDR2 are SGHTA and FQGNSA. CDR3 DNA: TGTGCCAGCAGCTTAGCCGGGAACACTGAAGCTTTCTTT. This gives the protein CASSLAGNTEAFF.

The chain carries TRBV11-2 and TRBJ2-7, with a possible D match to TRBD1 (5 bases). Germline values: CDR1 SGHAT, CDR2 FQNNGV. V was cut by 5 bases and J by 3 bases, with 8 bases left in between. The CDR3 loop spans 12 amino acids. The CDR3 sequence is CASSTQGYEQYF. DNA of the CDR3: TGTGCCAGCAGCACCCAGGGCTACGAGCAGTACTTC. Combining the CDR3 with reference TRBV11-2 and TRBJ2-7 gives the whole variable domain EAGVAQSPRYKIIEKRQSVAFWCNPISGHATLYWYQQILGQGPKLLIQFQNNGVVDDSQLPKDRFSAERLKGVDSTLKIQPAKLEDSAVYLCASSTQGYEQYFGPGTRLTVT.

The chain has TRBV7-9 and TRBJ2-5, with 10 positions matching TRBD1. The germline V gene has CDR1 SEHNR and CDR2 FQNEAQ (reference sequence). This CDR3 contains 16 residues. The V segment lost 6 bases and the J segment 5 bases; nucleotides outside the gene matches: 12. The CDR3 DNA reads as TGTGCCAGCAGTATTGGGGGACAGGGGACTTTGGAGACCCAGTACTTC. Translation gives CASSIGGQGTLETQYF. The full variable domain, with the rest looked up from reference TRBV7-9 and TRBJ2-5, is DTGVSQNPRHKITKRGQNVTFRCDPISEHNRLYWYRQTLGQGPEFLTYFQNEAQLEKSRLLSDRFSAERPKGSFSTLEIQRTEQGDSAMYLCASSIGGQGTLETQYFGPGTRLLVL.

V gene TRBV5-5 combines with J gene TRBJ1-1; D remains ambiguous. Trimming cost V 5 bases and J 1 base, with 15 bases left between them. Germline-derived CDR1 and CDR2 are SGHKS and YYEKEE (reference sequence). The CDR3 totals 15 residues. Here the CDR3 reads CASSWAQAANTEAFF. The CDR3 DNA reads TGTGCCAGCAGTTGGGCCCAGGCGGCGAACACTGAAGCTTTCTTT.

This sequence joins TRBV14 and TRBJ2-3, with TRBD1 as a possible D gene (5 bases). The CDR3 runs 15 residues. Germline CDR1 reads SGHDN; CDR2 reads FVKESK. V lost 1 base and J lost 6, with 14 bases in between. The DNA for the CDR3 is TGTGCCAGCAGCCAAGGGGCGTTTCAGGGTGATACGCAGTATTTT. As protein: CASSQGAFQGDTQYF.

This chain connects TRBV7-2 to TRBJ2-7; TRBD2 agrees at 12 bases. V trimming: 5 bases; J trimming: 7 bases; junction bases outside the gene matches: 9. The CDR3 runs to 15 residues. The germline V gene encodes CDR1 SGHTA and CDR2 FQGNSA. CDR3 loop: CASSQGLAGGREQYF. For the CDR3, the DNA is TGTGCCAGCAGCCAGGGCCTAGCGGGAGGGAGGGAGCAGTACTTC.

This clone was picked up one time. One junction end disagrees with the germline gene, perhaps due to a read error. This chain links TRBV19 with TRBJ1-5, with TRBD1 matching 11 bases. The germline CDR1 and CDR2 sequences are LNHDA and SQIVND (reference sequence). The CDR3 is 13 residues long. As DNA, the CDR3 is TGTGCCAGCCGGGACAGGGGGAGTCAGCCCCAGCGTTTT. Its protein product is CASRDRGSQPQRF.

DNA for the CDR3: TGTGCCAGCAGCGTAGGAACAGGGGAACAAGAGACCCAGTACTTC. Translating gives CASSVGTGEQETQYF. The chain uses TRBV9 and TRBJ2-5, with 7 bases that match TRBD1. The CDR3 has 15 amino acids. CDR1 is SGDLS, CDR2 YYNGEE, per germline. Trimming removed 0 bases from V and 2 bases from J; junction bases left unmatched: 4.